Listed below are T cell receptor beta chains from one sample, sequenced in a study of blood T cell repertoires in COVID-19. Measured with immunoSEQ multiplex PCR; TCRdb has only the in-frame clones, and not every one. Of a few hundred thousand clones in the sample, 75% to 85% were seen once. Sample: peripheral blood. The receptors derive from a human donor in a cohort sampled during active COVID-19. Each CDR3 is given without its conserved first and last residue. D genes are given only for firm matches.

ASSLALGDLNTEAF	TRBV7-8	TRBJ1-1	NA
ASQEVGLNTEAF	TRBV18	TRBJ1-1	NA
ATSESQSYEQY	TRBV24-1	TRBJ2-7	NA
ASSPRREGTGELF	TRBV18	TRBJ2-2	NA
ATSRWRGNQPQH	TRBV15	TRBJ1-5	NA
ASSYMTGAHGYT	TRBV6-2/TRBV6-3	TRBJ1-2	NA
ASCRGQPNTGELF	TRBV19	TRBJ2-2	NA
ASRKNSNSPLH	TRBV6-4	TRBJ1-6	NA
SVVTPWTSGGSSYNEQF	TRBV29-1	TRBJ2-1	TRBD2
AWTTGFYSPLH	TRBV30	TRBJ1-6	NA
ASSGQGTTSPLH	TRBV18	TRBJ1-6	TRBD1
ASSRQGAREKLF	TRBV6-5	TRBJ1-4	TRBD1
ASSLEGGVTEAF	TRBV27	TRBJ1-1	NA
ASIIGQGEKAF	TRBV7-9	TRBJ1-1	NA
ASSLQGPNQPQH	TRBV27	TRBJ1-5	NA
ASSPAGGAYEQY	TRBV5-6	TRBJ2-7	TRBD2